The sequence of this T cell receptor (beta chain) was determined in a study of blood T cell repertoires in COVID-19. On the study more broadly: PBMCs, B-cell-depleted T cells, or T cells were the source of the cDNA or gDNA that made up the material.

In the original analysis: By means of reference gene primer amplification, nucleated cell counts were estimated. Data came from immunoSEQ multiplex PCR; TCRdb stores just in-frame clones and leaves some out. Clone size and the V and J calls come from that table; the DNA yielded D and trimming. The data show approximately 250,000 clones, roughly 86% seen once. The sample holds one count of this clone. Per the germline V gene, CDR1 is SGHDT and CDR2 is YYEEEE. With 6 bases clipped from V and 0 bases from J, the junction kept 11 bases outside the gene matches. The CDR3 covers 17 residues. The chain combines TRBV5-6 with TRBJ2-2, with 7 bases aligning to TRBD1. Sequencing input: peripheral blood. The receptor was derived from a middle-aged man with active or convalescent COVID-19. As DNA, the CDR3 is TGTGCCAGCACCCGCTTCCTCGGACAGGCGAACACCGGGGAGCTGTTTTTT. This encodes CASTRFLGQANTGELFF.